Below, 11 T cell receptor beta chains from the same sample are listed, as sequenced in a study of T cells after yellow fever vaccination. Using its own MiXCR run on the 5' RACE reads, TCRdb lists one record per CDR3 protein. The sample consists of approximately 550,000 distinct CDR3 sequences, less than 20% of them appearing once. The specimen was PBMCs, collected 15 days after the yellow fever booster vaccination. The receptors shown here come from a young man who received the YFV17D yellow fever vaccine.

The chain employs TRBV7-9 and TRBJ2-7; 8 bases fit TRBD1. CDR1 SEHNR and CDR2 FQNEAQ come from the germline V gene (reference sequence). The CDR3 is 15 amino acids. Germline trimming cut 1 base from V and 0 bases from J; bases unmatched to any gene: 2. The CDR3 sequence is CASSLGTGISYEQYF. Written as DNA, the CDR3 is TGTGCCAGCAGCTTAGGGACAGGGATCTCCTACGAGCAGTACTTC.

This clonotype was recorded a few times. This sequence joins TRBV6-5 and TRBJ2-5; 7 bases map to TRBD2. Germline-derived CDR1 and CDR2 are MNHEY and SVGAGI. The CDR3 is made up of 13 amino acids. Unmatched junction bases numbered 3, after V lost 5 bases and J lost 3 bases. CDR3 sequence (DNA): TGTGCCAGCAGTACTAGCGATGAAGAGACCCAGTACTTC. This gives the protein CASSTSDEETQYF.

This clonotype was detected only a few times. The gene calls are TRBV2 and TRBJ2-5; TRBD2 might be the D (5 bases). The germline V gene has CDR1 SNHLY and CDR2 FYNNEI. V was clipped by 6 bases and J by 1 base, with 18 bases between them. The CDR3 totals 16 residues. CDR3 nucleotide sequence: TGTGCCAGCAGGTTTGGAGAGGAGGCCTCCCAAGAGACCCAGTACTTC. Encoded protein: CASRFGEEASQETQYF. The full variable domain, completed using reference TRBV2 and TRBJ2-5, is EPEVTQTPSHQVTQMGQEVILRCVPISNHLYFYWYRQILGQKVEFLVSFYNNEISEKSEIFDDQFSVERPDGSNFTLKIRSTKLEDSAMYFCASRFGEEASQETQYFGPGTRLLVL.

This clonotype was counted only a few times. V is TRBV7-2 and J is TRBJ2-7; weak D call: TRBD1 (6 bases). Germline CDR1 and CDR2: SGHTA and FQGNSA. The CDR3 loop spans 16 amino acids. Deletions cut 5 bases from V and 0 bases from J, with 17 bases between. Here the CDR3 DNA reads TGTGCCAGCAGCCCTCAACCTTACAGGGACTCCTACGAGCAGTACTTC. It is translated as CASSPQPYRDSYEQYF.

This clonotype was observed a few times. The chain combines TRBV7-9 with TRBJ1-1; 11 nucleotides match TRBD1. Germline-derived CDR1 and CDR2 are SEHNR and FQNEAQ (reference sequence). This CDR3 is built from 15 residues. Losses at the gene ends were 6 bases for V and 1 base for J; bases not matched to a gene: 4. The DNA for the CDR3 is TGTGCCAGCAGTCAGGGGACAGGGGGGAACACTGAAGCTTTCTTT. It translates to CASSQGTGGNTEAFF.

This clonotype was seen a few times. The chain recombines TRBV7-3 with TRBJ2-2; 10 nucleotides match TRBD2. Germline lookup yields CDR1 SGHTA and CDR2 FQGTGA. The CDR3 sequence is 15 residues long. V trimming: 5 bases; J trimming: 7 bases; junction bases outside the gene matches: 7. CDR3 residues: CASSPLAGEGGELFF. The CDR3 nucleotides read TGTGCCAGCAGCCCCCTAGCGGGAGAGGGCGGGGAGCTGTTTTTT. Full variable domain (outside the CDR3, taken from reference TRBV7-3 and TRBJ2-2): GAGVSQTPSNKVTEKGKYVELRCDPISGHTALYWYRQSLGQGPEFLIYFQGTGAADDSGLPNDRFFAVRPEGSVSTLKIQRTERGDSAVYLCASSPLAGEGGELFFGEGSRLTVL.

The CDR3 is CATSDFGGLAGVGQFF. The CDR3 DNA follows: TGTGCCACCAGTGATTTCGGGGGACTAGCGGGAGTAGGACAGTTCTTC. The chain recombines TRBV24-1 with TRBJ2-1; 14 nucleotides agree with TRBD2. The CDR3 length is 16 residues. J lost 13 bases, V lost 1 base, and 8 bases had no gene match. Looked up from germline, CDR1 is KGHDR and CDR2 is SFDVKD.

This clonotype has a handful of counts. The rearrangement joins TRBV12-3 or TRBV12-4 to TRBJ1-5; D is unresolved. The CDR3 contains 13 residues. V gave up 4 bases and J gave up 6 bases, with 10 bases separating them. The CDR3 sequence is CASSSHLGQPQHF. The CDR3 bases are TGTGCCAGCAGTTCGCATCTTGGTCAGCCCCAGCATTTT.

The V and J genes are TRBV29-1 and TRBJ1-5, with a possible D match to TRBD1 (5 bases). CDR3 size: 13 residues. V shed 4 bases and J shed 5 bases, with 12 bases lying between them. Germline lookup yields CDR1 SQVTM and CDR2 ANQGSEA. The CDR3 reads CSVGEGGDQPQHF. In DNA, the CDR3 is TGCAGCGTTGGAGAGGGAGGGGATCAGCCCCAGCATTTT.

This clonotype was observed a handful of times. The chain couples TRBV7-2 to TRBJ2-7; the D call may be TRBD1 or TRBD2 (6 bases each). Germline lookup yields CDR1 SGHTA and CDR2 FQGNSA. With 1 base removed from V and 13 bases from J, the gap between germline ends came to 17 bases. The CDR3 covers 13 residues. CDR3 bases: TGTGCCAGCAGCTTAGTCCTGGGGGGCGGGATCTACTTC. Protein product: CASSLVLGGGIYF.

This clonotype was seen a handful of times. The chain combines TRBV6-1 with TRBJ2-2, with a tentative D call TRBD2 (5 bases). Germline CDR1 is MNHNS and CDR2 is SASEGT. CDR3 length: 15 amino acids. V dropped 6 bases and J dropped 1 base, with 12 bases sitting between them. In DNA, the CDR3 is TGTGCCAGCAGAGAACCCCGGGGGAACACCGGGGAGCTGTTTTTT. Translated, it gives CASREPRGNTGELFF.